Listed below are T cell receptor beta chains from one sample, sequenced in a study of Ad26.COV2.S vaccination and SARS-CoV-2 variants. Here immunoSEQ multiplex PCR was the method, and the copy in TCRdb shows in-frame clones only, minus some. The data contain about 350,000 clones, about 91% of them seen just once; the ten biggest clones take up about 3.9%. The sample in question was peripheral blood, obtained after recovery from COVID-19. All receptors come from a human donor who had recovered from COVID-19. CDR3s include the opening cysteine and the closing phenylalanine or tryptophan. A D gene is named only where the DNA matches it firmly. Only part of the rows carry a size: once, few, many, or a class if the clone is expanded.

J	size	D	V	CDR3	DNA
TRBJ2-7	NA	NA	TRBV7-2	CASKLAGAKYEQYF	TGTGCCAGCAAACTGGCGGGGGCGAAATACGAGCAGTACTTC
TRBJ1-4	NA	NA	TRBV4-1	CASSQDRAGLEKLFF	TGCGCCAGCAGCCAAGATCGGGCAGGGCTAGAAAAACTGTTTTTT
TRBJ1-4	NA	TRBD1	TRBV11-1	CASSFDRGADEKLFF	TGTGCCAGCAGCTTCGACAGGGGCGCCGATGAAAAACTGTTTTTT
TRBJ1-3	NA	NA	TRBV6-2/TRBV6-3	CASSSGRDSGNTIYF	TGTGCCAGCAGCTCCGGACGGGACTCTGGAAACACCATATATTTT
TRBJ2-7	NA	TRBD2	TRBV10-2	CASIPSGGANNEQYF	TGCGCCAGCATCCCTAGCGGGGGGGCAAACAACGAGCAGTACTTC
TRBJ1-5	few	NA	TRBV2	CASSRYGEISNQPQHF	TGTGCCAGCAGCAGATACGGGGAAATTAGCAATCAGCCCCAGCATTTT
TRBJ1-1	NA	NA	TRBV5-6	CASSLWGSGITEAFF	TGTGCCAGCAGCTTGTGGGGGTCGGGGATTACTGAAGCTTTCTTT
TRBJ1-1	NA	NA	TRBV6-5	CASTDRLMNTEAFF	TGTGCCAGCACCGACAGGCTAATGAACACTGAAGCTTTCTTT
TRBJ1-1	NA	NA	TRBV12-3/TRBV12-4	CASSLVDNTEAFF	TGTGCCAGCAGTTTAGTGGATAACACTGAAGCTTTCTTT
TRBJ1-1	NA	NA	TRBV29-1	CSVADRLNTEAFF	TGCAGCGTTGCGGACAGACTGAACACTGAAGCTTTCTTT
TRBJ2-3	NA	TRBD1	TRBV27	CASTVKGAFSTDTQYF	TGTGCCAGCACGGTAAAGGGGGCATTTAGCACAGATACGCAGTATTTT
TRBJ2-7	NA	TRBD2	TRBV7-2	CASSLGLAGESSYEQYF	TGTGCCAGCAGCTTAGGACTAGCGGGGGAAAGCTCCTACGAGCAGTACTTC
TRBJ2-7	NA	NA	TRBV4-1	CASSQEGTLAYEQYF	TGCGCCAGCAGCCAAGAAGGGACGTTGGCCTACGAGCAGTACTTC
TRBJ2-3	NA	TRBD2	TRBV7-2	CASSLGAGGGTDTQYF	TGTGCCAGCAGCTTAGGTGCGGGGGGGGGCACAGATACGCAGTATTTT
TRBJ1-2	NA	NA	TRBV6-5	CASRDYSWGPINF	TGTGCCAGCAGGGATTACTCGTGGGGGCCGATCAACTTC
TRBJ1-2	NA	NA	TRBV27	CASRDTNYGYTF	TGTGCCAGCAGGGACACTAACTATGGCTACACCTTC
TRBJ1-1	NA	TRBD1	TRBV24-1	CATSLQGANTEAFF	TGTGCCACCAGTCTACAGGGGGCGAACACTGAAGCTTTCTTT
TRBJ2-1	once	NA	TRBV7-9	CASIEQKGQQFF	TGTGCCAGCATCGAACAGAAGGGACAGCAGTTCTTC
TRBJ2-1	NA	NA	TRBV2	CASSAPQDEQFF	TGTGCCAGCAGTGCCCCCCAGGATGAGCAGTTCTTC
TRBJ1-2	few	NA	TRBV4-1	CASSSRGLLSGDYTF	TGCGCCAGCAGCTCTAGGGGACTATTAAGCGGTGACTACACCTTC
TRBJ2-1	NA	TRBD1	TRBV7-9	CASSPDRGRPSYNEQFF	TGTGCCAGCAGCCCTGACAGGGGGAGACCTTCTTACAATGAGCAGTTCTTC
TRBJ2-4	once	NA	TRBV20-1	CSAGGDPAVNIQYF	TGCAGTGCTGGTGGAGACCCGGCGGTAAACATTCAGTACTTC
TRBJ1-1	NA	NA	TRBV10-2	CASSETGHNTEAFF	TGCGCCAGCAGTGAGACAGGGCATAACACTGAAGCTTTCTTT
TRBJ1-2	few	NA	TRBV12-5	CASGLDRVRINYGYTF	TGTGCTAGTGGTTTGGACAGGGTTCGGATTAACTATGGCTACACCTTC
TRBJ2-3	NA	NA	TRBV12-3/TRBV12-4	CASNRGPTDTQYF	TGTGCCAGCAACCGGGGGCCGACAGATACGCAGTATTTT
TRBJ2-5	NA	NA	TRBV11-2	CASSSRTRAQETQYF	TGTGCCAGCAGTTCTCGGACTCGGGCGCAAGAGACCCAGTACTTC
TRBJ2-1	NA	TRBD1	TRBV5-1	CARRRGRGNEQFF	TGCGCCAGACGAAGGGGGCGTGGTAATGAGCAGTTCTTC
TRBJ1-4	NA	NA	TRBV6-2/TRBV6-3	CASSRSNEKLFF	TGTGCCAGCAGTCGGTCTAATGAAAAACTGTTTTTT
TRBJ1-3	NA	NA	TRBV7-9	CASSLGRRPSGNTIYF	TGTGCCAGCAGCCTGGGGAGGCGGCCCTCTGGAAACACCATATATTTT
TRBJ2-3	NA	NA	TRBV5-1	CASSLEGVSTDTQYF	TGCGCCAGCAGCTTGGAGGGCGTTAGCACAGATACGCAGTATTTT
TRBJ2-2	NA	NA	TRBV11-3	CASSLMAAGELFF	TGTGCCAGCAGCTTGATGGCGGCCGGGGAGCTGTTTTTT
TRBJ1-6	NA	TRBD1	TRBV2	CASSERQGYSPLHF	TGTGCCAGCAGTGAGCGACAGGGCTACTCACCCCTCCACTTT
TRBJ2-1	NA	TRBD2	TRBV10-1	CASSLGGGSYNEQFF	TGCGCCAGCAGTCTGGGGGGGGGCTCCTACAATGAGCAGTTCTTC
TRBJ2-5	NA	TRBD1	TRBV24-1	CATSDSRAGGNQETQYF	TGTGCCACCAGTGATTCGAGGGCAGGGGGAAATCAAGAGACCCAGTACTTC
TRBJ2-4	NA	NA	TRBV28	CASGDGGLYSAKNIQYF	TGTGCCAGCGGCGATGGGGGTTTGTATTCGGCCAAAAACATTCAGTACTTC